Each of the 9 T cell receptor beta chains below was sequenced from the same sample in a study of sequential checkpoint blockade in melanoma (dated by TCRdb to about 2019). Per the publication, the treatment or condition label means: randomized to nivolumab then ipilimumab (arm A) or the reverse (arm B). The receptor library was made with the immunoSEQ multiplex PCR assay. TCRdb stores this immuneACCESS table with in-frame sequences only. Part of the clones is absent; in the studies checked, under half of the shortfall reflects unresolved V genes, and no reason is known for the rest. Here the sample has 30,000 to 40,000 clones; about nine tenths occur a single time. The ten largest clones represent about 12% of the sample. The sequencing here drew on CD8+ T cells sorted from blood (inferred from file names), taken from a patient given nivolumab and ipilimumab in sequence. These TCRs come from a human donor with melanoma.

The chain joins TRBV28 to TRBJ2-2, with D unresolved. The ends were cut back, 9 bases at V and 7 bases at J, with 6 bases in the middle. CDR1 and CDR2 from the germline V gene are MDHEN and SYDVKM. The CDR3 extends over 10 amino acids. CDR3 nucleotide sequence: TGTGCCAGTAGAAACGGGGAGCTGTTTTTT. Protein: CASRNGELFF.

The chain employs TRBV7-3 and TRBJ2-3; the match to TRBD2 covers 7 bases. This CDR3 is 15 amino acids long. J was trimmed by 1 base and V by 5 bases; bases with no gene match: 6. The germline gives CDR1 SGHTA, CDR2 FQGTGA. CDR3 residues: CASSPGLLRTDTQYF. CDR3 coding DNA: TGTGCCAGCAGCCCGGGACTACTACGCACAGATACGCAGTATTTT. Variable domain in full (rest from reference TRBV7-3 and TRBJ2-3): GAGVSQTPSNKVTEKGKYVELRCDPISGHTALYWYRQSLGQGPEFLIYFQGTGAADDSGLPNDRFFAVRPEGSVSTLKIQRTERGDSAVYLCASSPGLLRTDTQYFGPGTRLTVL.

This clone is a singleton in its sample. The gene calls are TRBV9 and TRBJ1-1; possible D gene TRBD1, 6 bases. Per germline, CDR1 SGDLS and CDR2 YYNGEE. The CDR3 has 14 residues. The V end was cut by 1 base, the J end by 0 bases, with 7 bases between. CDR3 sequence reads: CASSVHRVNTEAFF. In DNA form, the CDR3 reads TGTGCCAGCAGCGTACACAGGGTGAACACTGAAGCTTTCTTT.

The V and J genes are TRBV10-3 and TRBJ2-6, with a weak D call TRBD1 (6 bases). The germline V gene has CDR1 ENHRY and CDR2 SYGVKD. The CDR3 has 14 amino acids. With 11 bases removed from V and 2 bases from J, the gap between germline ends came to 13 bases. The CDR3 loop is CAVQGSAGANVLTF. CDR3 sequence (DNA): TGTGCCGTACAGGGTTCAGCTGGGGCCAACGTCCTGACTTTC.

A word on this clone: Other DNA sequences within the sample encode an identical CDR3. This chain joins TRBV9 and TRBJ1-5; possibly TRBD1 for D (6 bases). V was shortened by 0 bases and J by 6 bases, with 10 bases between the two germline ends. The CDR3 contains 14 residues. CDR1 is SGDLS, CDR2 YYNGEE, per germline. The CDR3, as DNA: TGTGCCAGCAGCGTAGGGGGGGGCGGTCAGCCCCAGCATTTT. Translation: CASSVGGGGQPQHF.

The chain is built from TRBV21-1 and TRBJ2-7; no DNA check was done on the table's D call, TRBD2. TRBV21-1 is listed as a pseudogene. The CDR3 spans 17 residues. The CDR3 spells CASSPRFSQPRNYEQYF. In DNA, the CDR3 is TGTGCCAGCAGCCCCCGATTTTCCCAGCCTAGAAACTACGAGCAGTACTTC.

The chain combines TRBV30 with TRBJ1-1, with D uncertain. The CDR3 extends over 12 amino acids. Germline values: CDR1 GTSNPN, CDR2 SVGIG (reference sequence). The V end lost 0 bases, the J end lost 8 bases, and 10 bases lay between the germline ends. The CDR3 DNA reads TGTGCCTGGAGTGTCCCTTGGAGGGAAGCTTTCTTT. This encodes CAWSVPWREAFF.

The J gene is TRBJ2-1, the V gene TRBV4-1; TRBD2 matches at 14 bases. Per germline, CDR1 MGHRA and CDR2 YSYEKL. V was clipped by 1 base and J by 8 bases; unmatched bases: 4. The CDR3 runs 16 residues. CDR3 region: CASSQVGLAGVDEQFF. The CDR3 nucleotides are TGCGCCAGCAGCCAAGTGGGACTAGCGGGAGTGGATGAGCAGTTCTTC.

Here the CDR3 reads CASAFGSENYEQYF. The CDR3 DNA is TGTGCCAGCGCTTTCGGGAGCGAGAACTACGAGCAGTACTTC. The rearrangement links TRBV27 to TRBJ2-7; D is possibly TRBD2 (6 bases). Trimming cost V 8 bases and J 3 bases, with 17 bases left between them. The CDR3 runs 14 residues. Looked up from germline, CDR1 is MNHEY and CDR2 is SMNVEV (reference sequence).